This TCR beta chain was sequenced for a study of OX40 agonist ivuxolimab in advanced cancers. Whole-study findings and limits: Relative to CD4+, CD8+ T cells held more expanded clones on average. Dosing at 0.1 to 3.0 mg/kg was accompanied by clonal expansion of CD4+ and CD8+ blood T cells by week 6.

TCRdb's copy holds only in-frame clones and misses some; the assay was immunoSEQ multiplex PCR. The sample has under 25,000 clones; around three quarters are singletons. This clone was recorded once. The antigen remains unidentified. Germline lookup yields CDR1 SEHNR and CDR2 FQNEAQ (reference sequence). The ends were cut back, 4 bases at V and 3 bases at J, with 13 bases in the middle. This CDR3 is 14 amino acids long. The receptor's source is an adult with an advanced solid tumor such as melanoma, head and neck, liver or kidney cancer. The rearrangement uses TRBV7-9 and TRBJ2-7; maybe TRBD1 (5 bases). Sequencing was performed on CD4+ or CD8+ T cells sorted from blood, taken in a trial of the OX40 agonist ivuxolimab. The CDR3: CASSWQAGNYEQYF. The CDR3 coding sequence is TGTGCCAGCAGCTGGCAAGCAGGGAACTACGAGCAGTACTTC.